This T cell receptor (beta chain) was captured by sequencing in a study of T cell responses to AZD1222 COVID-19 vaccine. Study conclusions and caveats: Donors were chiefly white British, with a greater number of females, and clonal diversity was perhaps underestimated. As reported, nearly half of all spike-specific TCRs target variant regions that are unmutated.

Worth noting for this clone: Its antigen is unknown. A read error may account for a junction end that differs from germline.

Measured with immunoSEQ multiplex PCR; TCRdb has only the in-frame clones, and not every one. Here the sample spans some 84,000 clones, 65% to 90% being singletons. The sample was peripheral blood, taken on day 0 of AZD1222 vaccination. This clonotype was obtained from an adult in good health.

CDR3 in amino acids: CASKQGYDYTF. In DNA form, the CDR3 reads TGTGCCAGCAAGCAGGGGTATGACTACACCTTC. The chain recombines TRBV6-7 with TRBJ1-2; maybe TRBD1 (6 bases). TRBV6-7 is identified as an open reading frame with a role that is uncertain. The CDR3 sequence is 11 residues long.